This TCR beta chain emerged from a study of tumor-infiltrating lymphocytes in primary liver carcinoma. About the research overall: The cohort included men and women aged 30 to 69 years.

Notes on the study in general: Tumor tissue displayed a significantly greater top-250-clone fraction than blood (p = 0.039).

With around 500 ng total RNA as template and a constant-region primer, TCR beta cDNA was made. Employing slightly modified ARM-PCR, three nested multiplex PCR rounds were run, and these gave rise to the TCR beta libraries. The first two PCR rounds used TRBV1-TRBV30 primers with a Cbeta primer, around 10 cycles each. Each CDR3 protein is one row after TCRdb ran MiXCR on the multiplex PCR reads. The sample holds roughly 70,000 distinct CDR3 sequences, about two thirds seen once. Trimming removed 5 bases from V and 14 bases from J, with 29 bases in between. The germline V gene encodes CDR1 MNHNY and CDR2 SVGAGI (reference sequence). This CDR3 comprises 16 residues. With regard to this clonotype: The antigen is unknown.

Unsorted bulk tissue (about 18-30 mg) underwent RNA and DNA co-extraction. In every tumor sample, viable tumor cells made up over 75%. Sample: liver tumor tissue from sampling region 4. Subset of the sample: tumor region T4, right-lateral pole. This chain uses TRBV6-6 with TRBJ2-3, with TRBD2 as a possible D gene (5 bases). This TCR came from a man between 40 and 49 years old with primary liver carcinoma and hepatitis B virus infection. CDR3 sequence reads: CASSPIAGGVTDILYF. CDR3 DNA sequence: TGTGCCAGCAGTCCCATCGCGGGTGGAGTCACAGATATTCTGTATTTT.